Reported below is one T cell receptor (beta chain). The antigen this receptor binds is unknown. There are no base qualities to consult, and no much larger clone falls within one base. TCR beta CDR3 regions were amplified from RNA transcripts. A first-round RT-PCR of the TCR CDR3 used the HTBI primer set with the Qiagen OneStep RT-PCR kit. The libraries were constructed in a second round of multiplex PCR and then size-selected and purified. Paired-end sequencing of the libraries was performed with 100 bp reads on an Illumina HiSeq2000. As for the authors' bioinformatics: Raw data were processed with SOAPnuke, discarding reads with adapters, uncalled bases, mean Phred below 15, or no exact constant-primer or identifier match. High-quality paired reads were merged with COPE v1.2.5, and unique nucleotide sequences were defined as clonotypes. Clonotypes were aligned to IMGT TRBV, TRBD and TRBJ reference segments using MiTCR v1.1. Analysis was restricted to V-J combinations with a frequency above 0.0001, which covered 99.2% of repertoires. A TCS score was defined as the ratio of F50 (clonal expansion) to E x V (chaos), with BLOSUM62-based TCRdist applied between CDR3 peptides within each V-J. Welch's t-statistics and random forest reduced 514 V-J features to roughly 13, which were used in a naive Bayes classifier (R e1071). TCRdb reran the public reads through fastp at Q25 and MiXCR, keeping productive beta chains. Each CDR3 protein appears once, grouped with its most common genes and DNA. The V and J calls and clone size come from TCRdb's table, not from the authors' own analysis. The sample table holds around 280,000 distinct CDR3 sequences, of which about an eighth were seen once. The ten largest clones represent more than 7.5% of the sample.

The data were obtained in a study of T cells in Graves' hyperthyroidism and ophthalmopathy (dated by TCRdb to the late 2010s). About the study as a whole: Peripheral blood samples were taken at initial diagnosis, before any treatment was given. TCR V-J signatures able to tell the groups apart were searched for in a discovery cohort of more than 90 patients, of whom approximately 40 had Graves' ophthalmopathy and around 57 had stable Graves' hyperthyroidism. Prospective prediction of ophthalmopathy was tested in an independent validation cohort consisting of some 18 hyperthyroidism patients and over 15 patients who later progressed to ophthalmopathy. The 95 to 100 discovery patients were divided at random into training and test sets in a 7:3 ratio. Thyroid tissue and blood T-cell repertoires from more than 5 Graves' hyperthyroidism patients were also compared in the study. After blood sampling, hyperthyroidism patients were treated with methimazole at a starting dose of 30 mg daily, and ophthalmopathy patients were treated with high-dose intravenous methylprednisolone. The paper reports TCR Vbeta CDR3 sequencing of over 120 peripheral blood samples: 43 ophthalmopathy, 70 to 85 hyperthyroidism and 17 progressor patients.

The investigation overall reported the following: Most expanded thyroid clonotypes (frequency above 0.001) were also found in blood, which suggests that blood repertoires may mirror thyroid immune responses. No statistical method was used to set the sample size in advance, and investigators knew the group allocation. A 13 V-J signature model separated ophthalmopathy from stable hyperthyroidism, with nearly 90% sensitivity and just under 84% specificity in cross-validation and 80%/75% in testing. In validation, the model predicted progression to ophthalmopathy a median of roughly 6.2 months before onset, with approximately 68% sensitivity and roughly 79% specificity.

The CDR3 numbers 17 residues from cysteine through phenylalanine. The DNA shown is the 51-base CDR3, in frame from base 1. V trim: 3 bases; J trim: 5 bases; unmatched bases: 8. Hyperthyroidism patients were newly diagnosed, with disease duration under 2 months, and aged 18 to 65 years. The study excluded patients with uncontrolled infections, other autoimmune diseases, pregnancy or lactation. Diagnoses were based on clinical symptoms, serum thyroxine and TRAb, thyroid ultrasound and orbital computed tomography. Blood from progressor patients was drawn when they were first diagnosed with hyperthyroidism, before any ophthalmopathy symptoms appeared. PBMCs were separated from under 11 ml of fresh peripheral blood using Ficoll-Paque density gradient centrifugation. Progressor patients were first diagnosed with Graves' hyperthyroidism and then developed ophthalmopathy during follow-up. Total RNA was extracted using Trizol reagent, and RNA quality was assessed on an Agilent 2100 Bioanalyzer.

Sequencing was carried out using blood. This receptor was taken from a woman younger than 45 with Graves' hyperthyroidism that later progressed to Graves' ophthalmopathy. The V and J genes are TRBV12-3 or TRBV12-4 and TRBJ2-2; TRBD2 lines up with 11 middle nucleotides. The CDR3 reads as follows: CASSFSRRTSGTGELFF. The bases are TGTGCCAGCAGTTTTTCCCGGAGGACTAGCGGGACCGGGGAGCTGTTTTTT.